These T cell receptor beta chains were read from a single sample in a study of blood T cell repertoires in COVID-19. The repertoire was sequenced with immunoSEQ multiplex PCR; TCRdb's copy has only in-frame clones and lacks some. The sample lists 200,000 to 250,000 clones, 90% seen once, with approximately 15% in the top ten. The sequenced sample consisted of PBMCs or T cells enriched from blood (not recorded which). These receptors were obtained from a young man who had been exposed to COVID-19. CDR3s include the opening cysteine and the closing phenylalanine or tryptophan. A D gene is named only where the DNA matches it firmly. A clone size is listed for some rows: how often the clone was seen (once, few, many), or a class if it is expanded.

V gene	clone size	D gene	CDR3 length	J gene	CDR3 protein	CDR3 DNA
TRBV30	.	TRBD1	15	TRBJ1-2	CAWSRGQVGGYGYTF	TGTGCCTGGAGCCGGGGACAGGTGGGGGGGTATGGCTACACCTTC
TRBV5-4	.	.	13	TRBJ1-4	CASSLQANEKLFF	TGTGCCAGCAGCTTACAGGCTAATGAAAAACTGTTTTTT
TRBV5-1	.	TRBD1	14	TRBJ1-1	CASSFMGQDQEAFF	TGCGCCAGCAGCTTTATGGGACAGGACCAAGAAGCTTTCTTT
TRBV13	once	.	14	TRBJ2-1	CASSLGLVDDEQFF	TGTGCCAGCAGCTTAGGCCTGGTAGATGATGAGCAGTTCTTC
TRBV3-1/TRBV3-2	.	.	18	TRBJ2-1	CASSPGPGSASSYNEQFF	TGTGCCAGCAGCCCCGGCCCGGGTAGCGCCAGCTCCTACAATGAGCAGTTCTTC
TRBV11-2	.	.	12	TRBJ1-2	CASSLSGYGYTF	TGTGCCAGCAGCTTATCAGGCTATGGCTACACCTTC
TRBV5-4	.	.	15	TRBJ1-6	CASSLDVWRNSPLHF	TGTGCCAGCAGCTTGGATGTCTGGCGGAACTCACCCCTCCACTTT
TRBV9	.	.	16	TRBJ2-2	CASSVAGAMNTGELFF	TGTGCCAGCAGCGTAGCTGGAGCGATGAACACCGGGGAGCTGTTTTTT
TRBV5-1	.	TRBD1	16	TRBJ2-2	CASSTRTGVTTGELFF	TGCGCCAGCAGCACTAGGACAGGGGTGACCACCGGGGAGCTGTTTTTT
TRBV5-1	.	TRBD2	15	TRBJ2-7	CASSAKRGQGHEQYF	TGCGCCAGCAGCGCAAAGCGGGGGCAGGGGCACGAGCAGTACTTC
TRBV5-4	.	TRBD1	14	TRBJ1-6	CASRQGGSLGPLHF	TGTGCCAGCAGACAGGGGGGGAGTTTAGGACCCCTCCACTTT
TRBV21-1	few	.	12	TRBJ1-6	CASSRNRVALHF	TGTGCCAGCAGCAGAAACAGGGTAGCCCTCCACTTT
TRBV20-1	.	TRBD1	13	TRBJ2-2	CSASRQGTGELFF	TGCAGTGCAAGTCGACAGGGCACCGGGGAGCTGTTTTTT
TRBV2	.	TRBD1	14	TRBJ1-6	CASSVQGEETALHF	TGTGCCAGCAGCGTACAGGGGGAAGAGACGGCCCTCCACTTT
TRBV6-2/TRBV6-3	.	TRBD2	18	TRBJ2-2	CASSPAEGLAANTGELFF	TGTGCCAGCAGTCCCGCTGAGGGACTAGCGGCAAACACCGGGGAGCTGTTTTTT
TRBV7-8	once	.	16	TRBJ1-3	CASSLAGGAPGNTIYF	TGTGCCAGCAGCTTAGCGGGAGGGGCGCCTGGAAACACCATATATTTT
TRBV15	.	.	15	TRBJ2-1	CATSRGPADNNEQFF	TGTGCCACCAGCAGAGGACCAGCAGACAACAATGAGCAGTTCTTC
TRBV6-5	.	.	16	TRBJ1-6	CASSYPSGQQNSPLHF	TGTGCCAGCAGTTACCCCTCCGGACAGCAGAATTCACCCCTCCACTTT
TRBV7-9	.	.	13	TRBJ2-2	CASSLALEGELFF	TGTGCCAGCAGCTTAGCTCTGGAGGGGGAGCTGTTTTTT
TRBV5-1	.	.	15	TRBJ1-6	CASSLGDNQNSPLHF	TGCGCCAGCAGCTTGGGTGACAACCAGAATTCACCCCTCCACTTT
TRBV6-5	.	.	14	TRBJ2-7	CASKADSFFYEQYF	TGTGCCAGCAAAGCCGACAGTTTCTTCTACGAGCAGTACTTC
TRBV4-1	.	TRBD1	13	TRBJ2-7	CASRGTGAYEQYF	TGCGCCAGCAGGGGGACAGGGGCCTACGAGCAGTACTTC
TRBV4-1	.	.	15	TRBJ2-3	CASSHRSSSRDTQYF	TGCGCCAGCAGCCACCGGTCCTCGAGTCGGGATACGCAGTATTTT
TRBV19	.	.	14	TRBJ2-5	CASSLRSRGETQYF	TGTGCCAGTAGTTTAAGAAGCAGAGGTGAGACCCAGTACTTC
TRBV5-1	.	TRBD1	13	TRBJ1-1	CASSPKQGAEAFF	TGCGCCAGCAGCCCGAAGCAGGGGGCTGAAGCTTTCTTT
TRBV18	.	TRBD1	16	TRBJ1-4	CASSPQTGGSNEKLFF	TGTGCCAGCTCACCGCAAACAGGGGGCTCTAATGAAAAACTGTTTTTT